This paragraph reports one T cell receptor (beta chain). Antigen unknown. The sample comes from a study of regulatory T cells in long-lasting Graves disease. This CDR3 region has 15 residues. The germline gives CDR1 LGHDT, CDR2 YNNKEL (reference sequence). J gave up 2 bases and V 2 bases, and 3 bases lay outside the gene matches. Study outcomes and limitations: Study of thyroid tissue was not done, with only peripheral blood studied. TCR diversity was lower in persistent Graves' patients (versus newly diagnosed ones).

The time point: persistent/refractory GD, antithyroid drugs over 5 years with positive TRAb. Extracted PBMC RNA gave rise to the TCR library. From each patient, about 8.3 milliliters of peripheral blood was drawn and collected into an EDTA anticoagulant tube. Library construction for TCR beta used iRepertoire HTBI primers and Arm-PCR of CDR3 regions. TCRdb reprocessed the multiplex PCR reads with MiXCR, giving one entry per CDR3 protein. The data contain over 650,000 distinct CDR3 sequences, 30% of them singletons. This clonotype was obtained from a female donor with Graves disease. The chain uses TRBV3-1 and TRBJ2-5, with 9 bases matching TRBD2. The sequences come from peripheral blood mononuclear cells (PBMCs), collected when the disease was refractory, from a patient treated with antithyroid drugs. As DNA, the CDR3 is TGTGCCAGCAGCCAAACTAGCGGGCCACAAGAGACCCAGTACTTC. Protein sequence: CASSQTSGPQETQYF.